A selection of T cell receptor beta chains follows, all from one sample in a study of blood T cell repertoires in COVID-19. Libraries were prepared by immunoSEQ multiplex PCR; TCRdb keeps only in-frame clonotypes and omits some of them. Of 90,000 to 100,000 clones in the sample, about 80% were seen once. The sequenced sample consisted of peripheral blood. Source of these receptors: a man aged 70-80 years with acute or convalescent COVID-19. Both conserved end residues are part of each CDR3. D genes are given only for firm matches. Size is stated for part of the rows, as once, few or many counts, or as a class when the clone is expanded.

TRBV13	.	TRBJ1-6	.	TGTGCCAGCAGCTTAGGTCAGGGAAATTCACCCCTCCACTTT	CASSLGQGNSPLHF
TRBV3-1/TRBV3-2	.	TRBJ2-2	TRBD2	TGTGCCAGCAGCCAAGTTGCGGGAGGGCGAACCGGGGAGCTGTTTTTT	CASSQVAGGRTGELFF
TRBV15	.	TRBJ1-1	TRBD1	TGTGCCACCAGCAGAGGGACAGGGTTGGTGAACACTGAAGCTTTCTTT	CATSRGTGLVNTEAFF
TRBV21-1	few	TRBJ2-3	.	TGTGCCAGCAGCAAAGAACTAGCGGGAGAGATGACAGATACGCAGTATTTT	CASSKELAGEMTDTQYF
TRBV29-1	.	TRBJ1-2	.	TGCAGCGTTGATGGCGGGGGCGGAGGGCCTGGCTACACCTTC	CSVDGGGGGPGYTF
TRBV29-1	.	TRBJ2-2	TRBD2	TGCAGCGTTGTAGGGACTAGCGGGAGTGGAAGTGGGGAGCTGTTTTTT	CSVVGTSGSGSGELFF
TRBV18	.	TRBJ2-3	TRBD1	TGTGCCAGCTCACCTGACAGGGCAGCAGATACGCAGTATTTT	CASSPDRAADTQYF
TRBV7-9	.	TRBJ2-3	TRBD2	TGTGCCAGCGGGACTAGCGGGAGGGCCGTAGATACGCAGTATTTT	CASGTSGRAVDTQYF
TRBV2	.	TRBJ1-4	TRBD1	TGTGCCAGCACTCAACGGGACAGGGCTAATGAAAAACTGTTTTTT	CASTQRDRANEKLFF
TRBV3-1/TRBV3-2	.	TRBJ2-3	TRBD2	TGTGCCAGCAGCCCGAGATGGGCGGGAGGCAGCACAGATACGCAGTATTTT	CASSPRWAGGSTDTQYF
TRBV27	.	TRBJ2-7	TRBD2	TGTGCCAGCAGTTTCACCGGGACTACCGAGCAGTACTTC	CASSFTGTTEQYF
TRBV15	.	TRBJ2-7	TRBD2	TGTGCCACCAGCAGAGATAACGTAGCGGGAGATGTCGAGCAGTACTTC	CATSRDNVAGDVEQYF
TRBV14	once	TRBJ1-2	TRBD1	TGTGCCAGCAGCCCCTTGACAGGGATGGGCTATGGCTACACCTTC	CASSPLTGMGYGYTF
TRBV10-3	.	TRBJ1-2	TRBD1	TGTGCCATCAGCATCAATACAGGGGTTGGTGGCTACACCTTC	CAISINTGVGGYTF
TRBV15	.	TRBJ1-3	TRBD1	TGTGCCACCAGCAGAGATTCTATCTTTACAGGGGGAGGAAACACCATATATTTT	CATSRDSIFTGGGNTIYF
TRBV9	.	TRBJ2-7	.	TGTGCCAGCACCGAGGGCGGAAGCTCCTACGAGCAGTACTTC	CASTEGGSSYEQYF